This TCR gamma chain was documented in a study of gamma-delta chains in newborns, infants, children. Study details: Polyclonal expansion of innate γδ T cells after birth follows microbial exposure.

On this clone: Since a much larger clone is just one base distant, this may be a read error.

The germline V gene encodes CDR1 GITISATS and CDR2 ISYDGTV (reference sequence). V lost 2 bases to trimming and J lost 9 bases; unmatched junction nucleotides: 10. CDR3 length equals 17 residues. TCRdb re-called the reads through CATT. In the table there are hundreds of gamma-chain clones, 40% to 50% of which are singletons. The TCR originated in a child who was a newborn, infant or young child, either healthy, febrile or measles-vaccinated (not recorded which). The rearrangement joins TRGV9 to TRGJP. The J gene was not available in TCRdb and was assigned here by matching the DNA to germline segments. Sequenced sample: blood. The CDR3 sequence is CALWEGTEGLGKKIKVF. Here the CDR3 DNA reads TGTGCCTTGTGGGAGGGCACGGAAGGGTTGGGCAAAAAAATCAAGGTATTT.